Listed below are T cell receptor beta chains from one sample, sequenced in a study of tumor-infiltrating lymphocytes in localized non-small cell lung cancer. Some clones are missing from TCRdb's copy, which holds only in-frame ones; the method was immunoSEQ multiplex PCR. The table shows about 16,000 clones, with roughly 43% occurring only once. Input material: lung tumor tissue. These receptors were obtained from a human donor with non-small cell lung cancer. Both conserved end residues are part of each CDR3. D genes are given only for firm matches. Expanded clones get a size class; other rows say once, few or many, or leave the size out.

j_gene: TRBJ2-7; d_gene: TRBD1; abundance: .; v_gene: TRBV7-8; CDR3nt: TGTGCCAGCAGCTTGGTCGGGACAGGGTTCTACGAGCAGTACTTC; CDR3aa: CASSLVGTGFYEQYF
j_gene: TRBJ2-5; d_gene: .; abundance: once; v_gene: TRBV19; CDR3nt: TGTGCCAGTAGTAGGGGCCTCATCCAAGAGACCCAGTACTTC; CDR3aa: CASSRGLIQETQYF
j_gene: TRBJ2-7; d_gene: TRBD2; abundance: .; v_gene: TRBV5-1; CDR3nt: TGCGCCAGCAGCTTGGTGCCGGGGGGGTCCCTCTACGAGCAGTACTTC; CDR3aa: CASSLVPGGSLYEQYF
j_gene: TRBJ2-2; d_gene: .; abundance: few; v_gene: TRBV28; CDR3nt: TGTGCCAGCAGCCGGGGCCCGGAGGAGCTGTTTTTT; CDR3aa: CASSRGPEELFF
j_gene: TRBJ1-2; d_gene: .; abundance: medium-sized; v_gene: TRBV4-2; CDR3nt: TGTGCCAGCAGCCAAGACCGCCCAGGAAACGGCTACACCTTC; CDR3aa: CASSQDRPGNGYTF
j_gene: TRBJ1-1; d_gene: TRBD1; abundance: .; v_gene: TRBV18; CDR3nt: TGTGCCAGCTCACCACCGCGGACAGGGGGCCTGAACACTGAAGCTTTCTTT; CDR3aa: CASSPPRTGGLNTEAFF
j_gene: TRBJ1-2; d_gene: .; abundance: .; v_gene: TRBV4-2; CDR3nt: TGTGCCAGCAGCAAGCCACAGGAAAACTATGGCTACACCTTC; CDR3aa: CASSKPQENYGYTF
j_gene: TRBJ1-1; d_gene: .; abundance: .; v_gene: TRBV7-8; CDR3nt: TGTGCCAGCAGCCATGATACGGGAGGAGCTTTCTTT; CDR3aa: CASSHDTGGAFF
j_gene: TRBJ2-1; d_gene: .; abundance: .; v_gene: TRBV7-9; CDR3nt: TGTGCCAGCAGCTTAGAGAGTGTACACAATGAGCAGTTCTTC; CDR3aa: CASSLESVHNEQFF
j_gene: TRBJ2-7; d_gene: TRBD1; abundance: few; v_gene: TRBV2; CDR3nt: TGTGCCAGCAGTGAGGGACAGGGGTTACGCGAGCAGTACTTC; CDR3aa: CASSEGQGLREQYF
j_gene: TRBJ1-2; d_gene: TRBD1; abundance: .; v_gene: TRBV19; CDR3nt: TGTGCCAGTAGTATGCCTCCAGGGGGCTATGGCTACACCTTC; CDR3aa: CASSMPPGGYGYTF
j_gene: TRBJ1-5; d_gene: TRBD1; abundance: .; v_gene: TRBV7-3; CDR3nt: TGTGCCAGCAGCCCACAGGGGGCGGTCAATCAGCCCCAGCATTTT; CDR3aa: CASSPQGAVNQPQHF
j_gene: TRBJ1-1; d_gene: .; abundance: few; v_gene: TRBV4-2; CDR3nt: TGTGCCAGCAGCCAAGAAGTCGAGACAGCGAACACTGAAGCTTTCTTT; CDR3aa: CASSQEVETANTEAFF
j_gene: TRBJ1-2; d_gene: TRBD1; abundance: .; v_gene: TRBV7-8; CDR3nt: TGTGCCAGCAGCTTCGGGACAGGGGGGCACTATGGCTACACCTTC; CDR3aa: CASSFGTGGHYGYTF
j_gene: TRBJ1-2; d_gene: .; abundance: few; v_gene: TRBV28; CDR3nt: TGTGCCACCAATTCTATTCAGGGGCGGTCTGGCTACACCTTC; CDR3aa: CATNSIQGRSGYTF
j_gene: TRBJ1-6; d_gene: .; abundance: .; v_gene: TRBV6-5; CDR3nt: TGTGCCAGCAGCGAAACCCTATCACCCCTCCACTTT; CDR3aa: CASSETLSPLHF